One sample yielded the 14 T cell receptor beta chains listed below, sequenced in a study of Ad26.COV2.S vaccination and SARS-CoV-2 variants. Treatment reported: around 19 received Ad26.COV2.S at low or high dose, single or two shots; roughly five received placebo; per-sample allocation not given. Vaccine and placebo recipients were sampled on day 63 after the first injection. Profiling relied on immunoSEQ multiplex PCR, and the TCRdb table lists in-frame clones only, not all of them. The sample yields roughly 510,000 clones, around nine tenths seen once. The sample was peripheral blood, taken in a trial of Ad26.COV2.S vaccine versus placebo. These receptor sequences come from a person between 18 and 59 years old who received the Ad26.COV2.S COVID-19 vaccine or a placebo.

This chain uses TRBV2 with TRBJ2-5; D perhaps matches TRBD2 (6 bases). Germline CDR1 SNHLY, CDR2 FYNNEI. V gave up 4 bases and J gave up 1 base, with 16 bases separating them. The length of the CDR3 is 16 residues. The chain's CDR3 is CASSGGSSAFQETQYF. CDR3 DNA: TGTGCCAGCAGTGGGGGGTCTAGCGCCTTCCAAGAGACCCAGTACTTC.

The chain combines TRBV5-1 with TRBJ2-3; D tentatively fits TRBD1 or TRBD2 (5 bases each). Germline CDR1 SGHRS, CDR2 YFSETQ. V lost 0 bases, J lost 0 bases, and 14 bases lay in between. The CDR3 spans 17 residues. This CDR3 reads CASSLATGGTSTDTQYF. The CDR3 region has the DNA TGCGCCAGCAGCTTGGCCACTGGGGGTACGAGCACAGATACGCAGTATTTT. The full variable domain, in which reference TRBV5-1 and TRBJ2-3 provide the parts outside the CDR3, is KAGVTQTPRYLIKTRGQQVTLSCSPISGHRSVSWYQQTPGQGLQFLFEYFSETQRNKGNFPGRFSGRQFSNSRSEMNVSTLELGDSALYLCASSLATGGTSTDTQYFGPGTRLTVL.

The rearrangement joins TRBV7-2 to TRBJ2-1; no clear D gene. V was trimmed by 5 bases and J by 9 bases, leaving 17 bases between them. Germline V gene sequence: CDR1 SGHTA, CDR2 FQGNSA. The CDR3 is 14 residues long. DNA for the CDR3: TGTGCCAGCAGCCCCTCCCGGCTTGGATCTGAGCAGTTCTTC. This gives the protein CASSPSRLGSEQFF.

In this sample, this clone turned up a few times. The chain joins TRBV24-1 to TRBJ1-5, with a tentative D call TRBD1 (6 bases). The V end lost 2 bases, the J end lost 5 bases, and 12 bases lay between the germline ends. Germline V lookup: CDR1 KGHDR, CDR2 SFDVKD. CDR3 size: 15 residues. The CDR3 DNA follows: TGTGCCACCAGTGATTCGACAGGACTCGATCAGCCCCAGCATTTT. Translation gives CATSDSTGLDQPQHF.

This chain connects TRBV28 to TRBJ1-1; D is undetermined. Trimming took off 1 base at V and 4 bases at J, with 13 bases between the two ends. This CDR3 has 15 amino acids. The germline gives CDR1 MDHEN, CDR2 SYDVKM. CDR3 in DNA: TGTGCCAGCAGTTTATATTCCGGGTACGGCACTGAAGCTTTCTTT. It translates to CASSLYSGYGTEAFF.

The chain carries TRBV9 and TRBJ2-1; 7 bases align to TRBD1. V trimming: 3 bases; J trimming: 5 bases; junction bases outside the gene matches: 8. This CDR3 spans 15 amino acids. Germline CDR1 reads SGDLS; CDR2 reads YYNGEE. CDR3 region: CASSAERQGNNEQFF. CDR3 coding DNA: TGTGCCAGCAGCGCGGAACGACAGGGTAACAATGAGCAGTTCTTC.

V is TRBV13 and J is TRBJ1-1; perhaps TRBD1 as D (5 bases). The CDR3 sequence is 12 residues long. Germline V CDR1 and CDR2: PRHDT, FYEKMQ (reference sequence). V was trimmed by 7 bases and J by 8 bases, leaving 14 bases between them. For the CDR3, the DNA is TGTGCCAGCAAGGGGACGACCCCCGAAGCTTTCTTT. It specifies CASKGTTPEAFF.

V usage is TRBV19 and J usage is TRBJ1-5; 7 nucleotides line up with TRBD1. Losses at the gene ends were 10 bases for V and 4 bases for J; bases not matched to a gene: 13. This CDR3 contains 15 residues. Germline-derived CDR1 and CDR2 are LNHDA and SQIVND (reference sequence). The chain's CDR3 is CATRQGGSFNQPQHF. CDR3 nucleotides: TGTGCCACCCGACAGGGAGGTTCATTTAATCAGCCCCAGCATTTT.

The V and J genes are TRBV19 and TRBJ1-1; TRBD1 matches at 7 bases. CDR3 length equals 14 residues. Germline trimming cut 5 bases from V and 4 bases from J; bases unmatched to any gene: 7. Germline assignment: CDR1 LNHDA and CDR2 SQIVND (reference sequence). The CDR3: CASSPRGQITEAFF. CDR3 in DNA: TGTGCCAGTAGTCCGCGGGGACAGATCACTGAAGCTTTCTTT. The full variable domain, rest sourced from reference TRBV19 and TRBJ1-1, is DGGITQSPKYLFRKEGQNVTLSCEQNLNHDAMYWYRQDPGQGLRLIYYSQIVNDFQKGDIAEGYSVSREKKESFPLTVTSAQKNPTAFYLCASSPRGQITEAFFGQGTRLTVV.

The gene calls are TRBV10-1 and TRBJ1-4; 10 nucleotides match TRBD1. The CDR3 has 13 residues. Germline V gives CDR1 WNHNN, CDR2 SYGVQD (reference sequence). The V segment lost 11 bases and the J segment 8 bases; nucleotides outside the gene matches: 8. CDR3 region: CACPGQGKEKLFF. The CDR3 coding sequence is TGCGCCTGTCCGGGACAGGGGAAAGAAAAACTGTTTTTT.

This chain uses TRBV12-2 with TRBJ2-1; the table assigns TRBD2, which was not confirmed against the DNA. TRBV12-2 is classified as a pseudogene. CDR3 size: 15 residues. CDR3 in DNA: TGTGCAAGTCGCTTAGCTCGGGGGAGCCACAATGAGCAGTTCTTC. Translating gives CASRLARGSHNEQFF.

The chain joins TRBV7-9 to TRBJ1-6; D is undetermined. This CDR3 region has 12 residues. Germline V gives CDR1 SEHNR, CDR2 FQNEAQ (reference sequence). Trimming took 5 bases from V and 14 from J, leaving 13 bases between them. The CDR3 DNA reads as TGTGCCAGCAGCACTGACGTTGCGGCCCTCCACTTT. Protein product: CASSTDVAALHF.

The chain carries TRBV19 and TRBJ2-3; D is possibly TRBD1 or TRBD2 (6 bases each). Trimming took 7 bases from V and 3 from J, leaving 17 bases between them. The CDR3 consists of 15 residues. From germline, CDR1 is LNHDA and CDR2 SQIVND (reference sequence). CDR3 bases: TGTGCCAGTACCTCACTAGGGGGGCTTACAGATACGCAGTATTTT. It is translated as CASTSLGGLTDTQYF.

The chain recombines TRBV25-1 with TRBJ1-5; D not resolved. The V and J ends lost 4 bases and 1 base respectively, with 14 bases between them. Germline V gives CDR1 MGHDK, CDR2 SYGVNS. This CDR3 has 16 amino acids. CDR3 coding DNA: TGTGCCAGCAGTGGAGCGGGTGACCCGAGCAATCAGCCCCAGCATTTT. Translated: CASSGAGDPSNQPQHF.